This T cell receptor beta chain was recorded in a study of cytomegalovirus exposure and HLA in healthy donors. Study conclusions and caveats: Cytomegalovirus status was reportedly diagnosed by the classifier with high specificity and sensitivity.

A word on this clone: Its antigen is undetermined.

Primers for the PCR totalled 60 Vbeta and 13 Jbeta. Profiling relied on immunoSEQ multiplex PCR, and the TCRdb table lists in-frame clones only, not all of them. The data hold about 160,000 clones, with approximately 80% observed a single time. Germline V CDR1 and CDR2: LNHDA, SQIVND (reference sequence). The CDR3 consists of 16 residues. V was clipped by 5 bases and J by 4 bases; unmatched bases: 7. The J gene is TRBJ2-3, the V gene TRBV19; TRBD2 aligns across 12 bases. This TCR was sampled from a young man in good health and CMV-seronegative. Material for sequencing was PBMCs. CDR3: CASSLLAGGLADTQYF. The CDR3 nucleotides read TGTGCCAGTAGTCTTCTAGCGGGGGGGCTTGCAGATACGCAGTATTTT.